The present T cell receptor beta chain was sequenced within a study of regulatory T cells in long-lasting Graves disease. Broader study findings: Public clonotype sharing was higher in persistent than newly diagnosed patients.

Germline CDR1 reads LGHDT; CDR2 reads YNNKEL (reference sequence). This CDR3 region has 14 residues. The V end lost 4 bases, the J end lost 10 bases, and 14 bases lay between the germline ends. For TCR beta, libraries came from iRepertoire HTBI primers and Arm-PCR of CDR3 regions. MiXCR was run by TCRdb on the multiplex PCR reads, yielding one entry per CDR3 protein. Of more than 300,000 distinct CDR3 sequences in the sample, 20% were seen once. About this clonotype itself: Its target is not known.

Stated time point: persistent/refractory GD, antithyroid drugs over 5 years with positive TRAb. TCR sequences were obtained from RNA taken from PBMCs. J is TRBJ1-6 and V is TRBV3-1; D unclear. The sequence came from a female donor with Graves disease. The input for sequencing was peripheral blood mononuclear cells (PBMCs), taken when the disease was refractory, from a patient treated with antithyroid drugs. CDR3 residues: CASSPLNTGSPLHF. CDR3 DNA sequence: TGTGCCAGCAGCCCCCTGAACACGGGATCACCCCTCCACTTT.